Listed below are T cell receptor beta chains from one sample, sequenced in a study of blood T cell repertoires in COVID-19. Measured with immunoSEQ multiplex PCR; TCRdb has only the in-frame clones, and not every one. The table shows about 44,000 clones, with around nine tenths occurring only once. The sequencing input was peripheral blood. All receptors derive from a woman between 35 and 50 years old with acute or convalescent COVID-19. Both conserved end residues are part of each CDR3. The order of the fields is CDR3 protein, CDR3 DNA, clone size, V gene, D gene, J gene. A D gene is named only where the DNA matches it firmly. Clone size is given for some rows only: seen once, a few or many times, or a class if the clone is expanded.

CDR3: CASSLGSGRNTEAFF
DNA: TGTGCCAGCAGTTTGGGTAGCGGGCGAAACACTGAAGCTTTCTTT
size: NA
V: TRBV28
D: NA
J: TRBJ1-1

CDR3: CASSIAVREEAFF
DNA: TGTGCCAGTAGTATAGCGGTGAGGGAAGAAGCTTTCTTT
size: medium-sized
V: TRBV19
D: NA
J: TRBJ1-1

CDR3: CASSQYPTSTMDSQNEQFF
DNA: TGTGCCAGCAGCCAATACCCGACCAGTACCATGGACAGCCAAAATGAGCAGTTCTTC
size: NA
V: TRBV4-2
D: NA
J: TRBJ2-1

CDR3: CASSDGGGNTEAFF
DNA: TGTGCCAGCAGTGACGGGGGGGGAAACACTGAAGCTTTCTTT
size: few
V: TRBV2
D: NA
J: TRBJ1-1

CDR3: CAWSVSGSYEQYF
DNA: TGTGCCTGGAGTGTATCTGGTAGCTACGAGCAGTACTTC
size: NA
V: TRBV30
D: NA
J: TRBJ2-7

CDR3: CASSLVGDRSTDTQYF
DNA: TGCGCCAGCAGCTTGGTTGGGGACAGGAGCACAGATACGCAGTATTTT
size: NA
V: TRBV5-1
D: TRBD1
J: TRBJ2-3

CDR3: CASRLTGTGGLNEQFF
DNA: TGTGCCAGTCGCCTGACCGGGACAGGGGGCTTGAATGAGCAGTTCTTC
size: NA
V: TRBV19
D: TRBD1
J: TRBJ2-1

CDR3: CASSKSLSRGGRGHRSTLNTEAFF
DNA: TGTGCCAGCAGCAAATCTCTCAGCCGTGGGGGGAGGGGACACCGGTCGACTTTGAACACTGAAGCTTTCTTT
size: NA
V: TRBV21-1
D: NA
J: TRBJ1-1

CDR3: CASSQQGLEAFF
DNA: TGTGCCAGCAGCCAACAGGGGCTTGAAGCTTTCTTT
size: NA
V: TRBV14
D: NA
J: TRBJ1-1

CDR3: CASSLGAEQAYEQYF
DNA: TGCGCCAGCAGCTTGGGGGCGGAACAGGCCTACGAGCAGTACTTC
size: NA
V: TRBV5-1
D: NA
J: TRBJ2-7

CDR3: CAWSVGTGGSYEQYF
DNA: TGTGCCTGGAGTGTCGGGACAGGGGGCTCCTACGAGCAGTACTTC
size: NA
V: TRBV30
D: TRBD1
J: TRBJ2-7

CDR3: CASSSEGGAYQPQHF
DNA: TGTGCCAGCAGCTCCGAGGGAGGGGCTTATCAGCCCCAGCATTTT
size: NA
V: TRBV9
D: NA
J: TRBJ1-5

CDR3: CATSASGVPYNEQFF
DNA: TGTGCCACCAGTGCATCCGGGGTTCCCTACAATGAGCAGTTCTTC
size: NA
V: TRBV24-1
D: NA
J: TRBJ2-1

CDR3: CASSLGAGSYEQYF
DNA: TGTGCCAGCAGCTTGGGGGCGGGATCCTACGAGCAGTACTTC
size: few
V: TRBV5-5
D: NA
J: TRBJ2-7

CDR3: CASNLGANEKLFF
DNA: TGTGCCAGCAATCTCGGGGCTAATGAAAAACTGTTTTTT
size: NA
V: TRBV3-1/TRBV3-2
D: NA
J: TRBJ1-4

CDR3: CASSYTGLGEKLFF
DNA: TGTGCCAGCAGTTATACGGGGTTGGGGGAAAAACTGTTTTTT
size: NA
V: TRBV7-9
D: NA
J: TRBJ1-4

CDR3: CASSRGGTEAFF
DNA: TGTGCCAGCAGCCGGGGGGGCACTGAAGCTTTCTTT
size: NA
V: TRBV5-6
D: NA
J: TRBJ1-1

CDR3: CASSYQGAMNTEAFF
DNA: TGTGCCAGCAGTTACCAGGGGGCAATGAACACTGAAGCTTTCTTT
size: NA
V: TRBV6-5
D: TRBD1
J: TRBJ1-1

CDR3: CASSEGGTSVADTQYF
DNA: TGTGCCAGCAGTGAAGGGGGGACTAGCGTCGCAGATACGCAGTATTTT
size: NA
V: TRBV2
D: TRBD2
J: TRBJ2-3

CDR3: CASSGLVQETQYF
DNA: TGTGCCAGCAGTGGACTAGTACAAGAGACCCAGTACTTC
size: NA
V: TRBV2
D: NA
J: TRBJ2-5

CDR3: CASSFRDTTSYEQYF
DNA: TGCGCCAGCAGCTTCCGGGACACAACGTCCTACGAGCAGTACTTC
size: NA
V: TRBV5-1
D: NA
J: TRBJ2-7

CDR3: CASSLAGTGGNEKLFF
DNA: TGTGCCAGCAGTTTAGCCGGGACAGGTGGAAATGAAAAACTGTTTTTT
size: NA
V: TRBV28
D: TRBD1
J: TRBJ1-4

CDR3: CATSDTRTGRAYGYTF
DNA: TGTGCCACCAGTGACACTAGGACAGGGCGTGCGTATGGCTACACCTTC
size: NA
V: TRBV24-1
D: TRBD1
J: TRBJ1-2

CDR3: CASSPNPGWGEQYF
DNA: TGTGCCAGCAGTCCAAACCCAGGGTGGGGCGAGCAGTACTTC
size: NA
V: TRBV28
D: NA
J: TRBJ2-7

CDR3: CASSSGFDRPLHF
DNA: TGTGCCAGCAGTTCGGGGTTCGACCGCCCCCTCCACTTT
size: NA
V: TRBV28
D: NA
J: TRBJ1-6

CDR3: CASSLTPGGGGEETQYF
DNA: TGTGCCAGCAGTTTAACCCCCGGAGGTGGCGGGGAAGAGACCCAGTACTTC
size: NA
V: TRBV28
D: NA
J: TRBJ2-5

CDR3: CASSTPEGQGIGVTEAFF
DNA: TGTGCCAGCAGCACTCCGGAGGGACAGGGGATCGGGGTGACTGAAGCTTTCTTT
size: few
V: TRBV11-2
D: TRBD1
J: TRBJ1-1